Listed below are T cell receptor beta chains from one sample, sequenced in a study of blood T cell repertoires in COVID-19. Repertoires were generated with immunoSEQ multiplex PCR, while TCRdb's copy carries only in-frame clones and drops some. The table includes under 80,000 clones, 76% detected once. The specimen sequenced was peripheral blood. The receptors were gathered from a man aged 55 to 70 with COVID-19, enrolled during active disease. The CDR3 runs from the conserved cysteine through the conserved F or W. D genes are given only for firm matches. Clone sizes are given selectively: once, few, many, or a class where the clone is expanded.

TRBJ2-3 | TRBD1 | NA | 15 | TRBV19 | TGTGCCAGTAGTAGACAGGGGGTCAGCACAGATACGCAGTATTTT | CASSRQGVSTDTQYF
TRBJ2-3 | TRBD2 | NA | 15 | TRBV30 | TGTGCCTGTCCGGCTAGCGGGGGGTCCACAGATACGCAGTATTTT | CACPASGGSTDTQYF
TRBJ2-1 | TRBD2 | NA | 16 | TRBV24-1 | TGTGCCACCAGTGGCACTAGCGGGAGTACGGGCGATGAGCAGTTCTTC | CATSGTSGSTGDEQFF
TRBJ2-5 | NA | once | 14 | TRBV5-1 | TGCGCCAGCAGCCCGACAGGAAACAAAGAGACCCAGTACTTC | CASSPTGNKETQYF
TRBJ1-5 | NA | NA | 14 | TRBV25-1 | TGTGCCAGCAAAGGAGCAGGGGCTGATCAGCCCCAGCATTTT | CASKGAGADQPQHF
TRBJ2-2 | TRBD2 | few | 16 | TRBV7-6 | TGTGCCAGCAGCCCCTGGACTAGCGGGGATACCGGGGAGCTGTTTTTT | CASSPWTSGDTGELFF
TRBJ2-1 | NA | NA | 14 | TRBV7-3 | TGTGCCAGCAGCCGTCAGGGGTCCTACAATGAGCAGTTCTTC | CASSRQGSYNEQFF
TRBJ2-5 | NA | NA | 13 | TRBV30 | TGTGCCTGGACTAGGGGCGTGGGGGAGACCCAGTACTTC | CAWTRGVGETQYF
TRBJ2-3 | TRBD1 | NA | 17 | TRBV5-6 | TGTGCCAGCAGCTTCCCGGGACAGGGGGCGGGTACAGATACGCAGTATTTT | CASSFPGQGAGTDTQYF
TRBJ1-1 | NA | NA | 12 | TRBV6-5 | TGTGCCAGCATGCGGGGGTTTGCTGAAGCTTTCTTT | CASMRGFAEAFF
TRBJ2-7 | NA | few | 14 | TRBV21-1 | TGTGCCAGCAGCAAAGGTTCAGGGGGCCACGAGCAGTACTTC | CASSKGSGGHEQYF